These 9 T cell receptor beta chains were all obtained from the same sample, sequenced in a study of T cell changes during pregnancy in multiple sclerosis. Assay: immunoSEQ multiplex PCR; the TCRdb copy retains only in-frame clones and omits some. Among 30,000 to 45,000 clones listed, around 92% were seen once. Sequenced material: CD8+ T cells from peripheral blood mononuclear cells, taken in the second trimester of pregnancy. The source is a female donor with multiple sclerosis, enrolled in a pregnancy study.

CDR3 residues: CASSALHTTEAFF. The DNA for the CDR3 is TGTGCCAGCAGCGCCCTTCACACCACTGAAGCTTTCTTT. The V gene is TRBV7-3, the J gene TRBJ1-1, with D unclear. V was clipped by 5 bases and J by 4 bases, with 11 bases between them. The CDR3 is made up of 13 amino acids. Germline V gives CDR1 SGHTA, CDR2 FQGTGA. The complete variable domain, with remaining parts taken from reference TRBV7-3 and TRBJ1-1, reads GAGVSQTPSNKVTEKGKYVELRCDPISGHTALYWYRQSLGQGPEFLIYFQGTGAADDSGLPNDRFFAVRPEGSVSTLKIQRTERGDSAVYLCASSALHTTEAFFGQGTRLTVV.

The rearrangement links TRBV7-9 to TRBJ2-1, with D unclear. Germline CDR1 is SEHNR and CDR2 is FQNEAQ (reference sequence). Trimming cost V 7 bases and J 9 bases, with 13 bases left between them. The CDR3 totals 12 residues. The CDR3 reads CASIIESGEQFF. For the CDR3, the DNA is TGTGCCAGCATCATCGAATCGGGTGAGCAGTTCTTC.

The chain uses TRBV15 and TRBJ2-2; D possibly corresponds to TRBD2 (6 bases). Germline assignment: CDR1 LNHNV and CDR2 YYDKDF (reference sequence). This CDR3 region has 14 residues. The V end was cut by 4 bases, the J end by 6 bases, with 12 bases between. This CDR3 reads CATSTRDASGELFF. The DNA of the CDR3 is TGTGCCACCAGCACGCGGGACGCGTCCGGGGAGCTGTTTTTT.

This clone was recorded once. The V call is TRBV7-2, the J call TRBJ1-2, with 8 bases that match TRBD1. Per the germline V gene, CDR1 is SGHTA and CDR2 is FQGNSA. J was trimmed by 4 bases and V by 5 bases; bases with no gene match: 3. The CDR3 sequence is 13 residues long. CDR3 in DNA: TGTGCCAGCAGCGTCGGACAGGGCTATGGCTACACCTTC. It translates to CASSVGQGYGYTF.

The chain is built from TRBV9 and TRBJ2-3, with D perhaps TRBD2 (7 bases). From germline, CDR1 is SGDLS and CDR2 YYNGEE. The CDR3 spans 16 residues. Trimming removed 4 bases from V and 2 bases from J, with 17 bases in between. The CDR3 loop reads CASSPPAGAHTDTQYF. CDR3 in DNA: TGTGCCAGCAGCCCCCCTGCGGGGGCCCACACAGATACGCAGTATTTT.

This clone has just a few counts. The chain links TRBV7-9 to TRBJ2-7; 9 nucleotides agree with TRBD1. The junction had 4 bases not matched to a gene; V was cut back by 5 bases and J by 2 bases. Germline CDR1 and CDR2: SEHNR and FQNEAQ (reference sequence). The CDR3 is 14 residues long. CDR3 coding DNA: TGTGCCAGCAGCCCCCGGGACAGGGCCTACGAGCAGTACTTC. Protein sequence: CASSPRDRAYEQYF.

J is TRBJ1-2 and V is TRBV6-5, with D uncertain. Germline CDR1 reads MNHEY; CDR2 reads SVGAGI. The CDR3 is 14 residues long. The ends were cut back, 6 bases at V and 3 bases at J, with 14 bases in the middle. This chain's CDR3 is CASREVIADYGYTF. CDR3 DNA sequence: TGTGCCAGCAGGGAGGTAATCGCCGACTATGGCTACACCTTC.

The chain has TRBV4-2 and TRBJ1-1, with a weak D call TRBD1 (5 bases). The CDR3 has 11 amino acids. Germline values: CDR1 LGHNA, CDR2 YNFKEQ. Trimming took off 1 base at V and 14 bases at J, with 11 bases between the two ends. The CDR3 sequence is CASSQAADTFF. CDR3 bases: TGTGCCAGCAGCCAAGCGGCGGACACGTTCTTT.

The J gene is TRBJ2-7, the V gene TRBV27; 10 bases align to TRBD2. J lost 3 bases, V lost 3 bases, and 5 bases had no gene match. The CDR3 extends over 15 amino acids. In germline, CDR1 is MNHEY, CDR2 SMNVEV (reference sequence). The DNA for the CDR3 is TGTGCCAGCAGTTTCTCGCTAGCGGGAGACTACGAGCAGTACTTC. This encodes CASSFSLAGDYEQYF.